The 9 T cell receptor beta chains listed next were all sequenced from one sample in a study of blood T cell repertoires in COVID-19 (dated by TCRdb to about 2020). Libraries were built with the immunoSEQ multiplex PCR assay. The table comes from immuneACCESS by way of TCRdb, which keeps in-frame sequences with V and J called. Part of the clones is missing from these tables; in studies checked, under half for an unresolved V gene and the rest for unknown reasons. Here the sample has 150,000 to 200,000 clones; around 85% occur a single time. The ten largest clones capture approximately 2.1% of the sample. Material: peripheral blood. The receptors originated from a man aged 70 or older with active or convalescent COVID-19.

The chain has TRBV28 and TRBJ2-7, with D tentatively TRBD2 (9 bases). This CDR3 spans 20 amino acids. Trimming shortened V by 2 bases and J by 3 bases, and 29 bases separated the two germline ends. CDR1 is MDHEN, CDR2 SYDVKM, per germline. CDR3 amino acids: CASSLGSAGGLREGIYEQYF. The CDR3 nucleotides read TGTGCCAGCAGTTTAGGGTCGGCAGGGGGCCTGCGGGAGGGTATCTACGAGCAGTACTTC. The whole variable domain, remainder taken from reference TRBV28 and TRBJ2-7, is DVKVTQSSRYLVKRTGEKVFLECVQDMDHENMFWYRQDPGLGLRLIYFSYDVKMKEKGDIPEGYSVSREKKERFSLILESASTNQTSMYLCASSLGSAGGLREGIYEQYFGPGTRLTVT.

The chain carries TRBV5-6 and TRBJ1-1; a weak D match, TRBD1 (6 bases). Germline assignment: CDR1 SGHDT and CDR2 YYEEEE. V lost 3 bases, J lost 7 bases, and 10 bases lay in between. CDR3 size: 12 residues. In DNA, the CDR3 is TGTGCCAGCAGCTGGGAGGGGGGTGAAGCTTTCTTT. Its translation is CASSWEGGEAFF.

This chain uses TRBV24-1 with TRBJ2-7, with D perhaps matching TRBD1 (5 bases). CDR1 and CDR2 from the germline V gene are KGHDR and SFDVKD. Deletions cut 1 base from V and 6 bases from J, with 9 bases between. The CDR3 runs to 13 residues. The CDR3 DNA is TGTGCCACCAGTGATTTATATGGGGCCGAGCAGTACTTC. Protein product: CATSDLYGAEQYF.

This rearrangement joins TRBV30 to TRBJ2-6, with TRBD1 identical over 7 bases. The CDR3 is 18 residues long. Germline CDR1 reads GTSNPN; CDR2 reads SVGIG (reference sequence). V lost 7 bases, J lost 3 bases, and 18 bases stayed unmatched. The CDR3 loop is CASPDQRQGLFGANVLTF. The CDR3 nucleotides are TGTGCCTCCCCAGACCAGCGACAGGGTCTTTTTGGGGCCAACGTCCTGACTTTC.

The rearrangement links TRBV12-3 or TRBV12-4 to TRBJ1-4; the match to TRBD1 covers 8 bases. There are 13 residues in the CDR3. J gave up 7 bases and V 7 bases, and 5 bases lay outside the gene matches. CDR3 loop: CASTSTGVEKLFF. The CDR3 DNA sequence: TGTGCCAGCACATCGACAGGGGTTGAAAAACTGTTTTTT.

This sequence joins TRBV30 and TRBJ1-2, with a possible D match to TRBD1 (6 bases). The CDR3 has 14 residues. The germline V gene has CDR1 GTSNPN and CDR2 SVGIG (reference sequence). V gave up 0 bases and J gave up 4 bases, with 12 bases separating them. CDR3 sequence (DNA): TGTGCCTGGAGTGTTTTTGGGGGCGGCTATGGCTACACCTTC. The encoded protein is CAWSVFGGGYGYTF. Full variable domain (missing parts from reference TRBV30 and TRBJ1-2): SQTIHQWPATLVQPVGSPLSLECTVEGTSNPNLYWYRQAAGRGLQLLFYSVGIGQISSEVPQNLSASRPQDRQFILSSKKLLLSDSGFYLCAWSVFGGGYGYTFGSGTRLTVV.

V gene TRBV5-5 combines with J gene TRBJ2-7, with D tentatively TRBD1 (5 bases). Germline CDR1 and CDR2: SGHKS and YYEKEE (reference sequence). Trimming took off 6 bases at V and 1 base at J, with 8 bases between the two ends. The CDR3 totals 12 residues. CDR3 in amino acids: CASNSGSYEQYF. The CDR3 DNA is TGTGCCAGCAACTCAGGGTCCTACGAGCAGTACTTC.

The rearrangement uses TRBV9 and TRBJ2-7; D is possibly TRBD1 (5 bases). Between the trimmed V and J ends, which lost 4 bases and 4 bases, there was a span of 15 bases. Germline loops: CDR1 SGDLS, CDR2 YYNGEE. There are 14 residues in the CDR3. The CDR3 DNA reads TGTGCCAGCAGCTCTGGGGCCGATCCATACGAGCAGTACTTC. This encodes CASSSGADPYEQYF. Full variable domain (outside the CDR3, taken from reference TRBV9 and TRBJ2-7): DSGVTQTPKHLITATGQRVTLRCSPRSGDLSVYWYQQSLDQGLQFLIQYYNGEERAKGNILERFSAQQFPDLHSELNLSSLELGDSALYFCASSSGADPYEQYFGPGTRLTVT.

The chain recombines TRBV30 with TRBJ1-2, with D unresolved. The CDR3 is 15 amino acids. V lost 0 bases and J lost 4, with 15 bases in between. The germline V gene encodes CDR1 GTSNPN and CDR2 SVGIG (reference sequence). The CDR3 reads CAWSVHTGLVYGYTF. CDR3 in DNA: TGTGCCTGGAGTGTACACACGGGGTTAGTCTATGGCTACACCTTC.